The rows below give T cell receptor beta chains drawn from one sample of a study of beta chain features in type 1 diabetes. Measured with immunoSEQ multiplex PCR; TCRdb has only the in-frame clones, and not every one. Here the sample spans around 150,000 clones, 10% being singletons. Sequencing used central memory CD4+ T cells from blood. The receptors were gathered from a man aged 25-45 years with type 1 diabetes. Each CDR3 is given with its conserved first and last residue. The D gene is left open where the match is weak. Rows give clone size only sometimes, using once, few, many, or a class for an expanded clone.

j_call: TRBJ2-1
v_call: TRBV29-1
d_call: TRBD2
clone_size: -
cdr3_aa: CSVELAGAYNEQFF
cdr3_nt: TGCAGCGTTGAATTAGCGGGAGCTTACAATGAGCAGTTCTTC

j_call: TRBJ2-1
v_call: TRBV7-2
d_call: TRBD2
clone_size: -
cdr3_aa: CASSPLGLAEHNEQFF
cdr3_nt: TGTGCCAGCAGCCCCTTGGGACTAGCGGAGCACAATGAGCAGTTCTTC

j_call: TRBJ1-2
v_call: TRBV6-5
d_call: -
clone_size: -
cdr3_aa: CASSQDSYYGYTF
cdr3_nt: TGTGCCAGCAGTCAAGACTCCTACTATGGCTACACCTTC

j_call: TRBJ2-2
v_call: TRBV5-4
d_call: -
clone_size: few
cdr3_aa: CASSLGGGSDTGELFF
cdr3_nt: TGTGCCAGCAGCTTGGGAGGCGGATCTGACACCGGGGAGCTGTTTTTT

j_call: TRBJ1-1
v_call: TRBV9
d_call: -
clone_size: -
cdr3_aa: CASSGGLRDTEAFF
cdr3_nt: TGTGCCAGCAGCGGGGGTCTCAGGGACACTGAAGCTTTCTTT

j_call: TRBJ1-1
v_call: TRBV5-5
d_call: TRBD1
clone_size: -
cdr3_aa: CASSEGQNEAFF
cdr3_nt: TGTGCCAGCAGCGAGGGACAGAATGAAGCTTTCTTT

j_call: TRBJ2-7
v_call: TRBV4-3
d_call: TRBD1
clone_size: -
cdr3_aa: CASSQGTGTGGYEQYF
cdr3_nt: TGCGCCAGCAGCCAGGGGACCGGGACAGGGGGCTACGAGCAGTACTTC

j_call: TRBJ2-5
v_call: TRBV5-1
d_call: -
clone_size: -
cdr3_aa: CASSLYTATQETQYF
cdr3_nt: TGCGCCAGCAGCTTGTACACAGCCACACAAGAGACCCAGTACTTC

j_call: TRBJ2-1
v_call: TRBV2
d_call: TRBD2
clone_size: -
cdr3_aa: CASSERLAGSHEQFF
cdr3_nt: TGTGCCAGCAGTGAACGACTAGCGGGATCCCATGAGCAGTTCTTC

j_call: TRBJ1-5
v_call: TRBV29-1
d_call: -
clone_size: few
cdr3_aa: CSVRDSQYQPQHF
cdr3_nt: TGCAGCGTCCGCGACAGTCAGTATCAGCCCCAGCATTTT

j_call: TRBJ2-7
v_call: TRBV5-1
d_call: TRBD1
clone_size: few
cdr3_aa: CASSLTGDYEQYF
cdr3_nt: TGCGCCAGCAGCTTGACAGGGGACTACGAGCAGTACTTC

j_call: TRBJ1-1
v_call: TRBV7-8
d_call: TRBD1
clone_size: -
cdr3_aa: CASSLAGTGGTAFF
cdr3_nt: TGTGCCAGCAGCTTAGCTGGGACAGGGGGCACGGCTTTCTTT

j_call: TRBJ1-5
v_call: TRBV28
d_call: TRBD1
clone_size: -
cdr3_aa: CASSFGRGREPQHF
cdr3_nt: TGTGCCAGCAGTTTCGGCAGGGGGCGGGAGCCCCAGCATTTT

j_call: TRBJ2-1
v_call: TRBV7-3
d_call: TRBD1
clone_size: -
cdr3_aa: CASSLVTGGENEQFF
cdr3_nt: TGTGCCAGCAGCTTAGTGACAGGGGGCGAGAATGAGCAGTTCTTC

j_call: TRBJ2-2
v_call: TRBV7-9
d_call: -
clone_size: few
cdr3_aa: CASSLEIRAGELFF
cdr3_nt: TGTGCCAGCAGCTTAGAAATTCGAGCCGGGGAGCTGTTTTTT

j_call: TRBJ1-1
v_call: TRBV27
d_call: -
clone_size: few
cdr3_aa: CASSLYSRLTEAFF
cdr3_nt: TGTGCCAGCAGTTTATATAGTAGACTCACTGAAGCTTTCTTT

j_call: TRBJ2-1
v_call: TRBV5-1
d_call: TRBD2
clone_size: -
cdr3_aa: CASRGGDNNEQFF
cdr3_nt: TGCGCCAGCCGGGGGGGGGACAACAATGAGCAGTTCTTC

j_call: TRBJ2-1
v_call: TRBV28
d_call: TRBD2
clone_size: few
cdr3_aa: CAWETSGRNEQFF
cdr3_nt: TGTGCCTGGGAGACTAGCGGGAGGAATGAGCAGTTCTTC

j_call: TRBJ2-7
v_call: TRBV20-1
d_call: -
clone_size: few
cdr3_aa: CSAYRQEQYF
cdr3_nt: TGCAGTGCTTACAGGCAGGAGCAGTACTTC

j_call: TRBJ2-3
v_call: TRBV29-1
d_call: TRBD2
clone_size: -
cdr3_aa: CSVGTSGSRTDTQYF
cdr3_nt: TGCAGCGTAGGGACTAGCGGGAGTCGGACAGATACGCAGTATTTT

j_call: TRBJ2-1
v_call: TRBV9
d_call: -
clone_size: -
cdr3_aa: CASSVTSSYNEQFF
cdr3_nt: TGTGCCAGCAGCGTAACAAGCTCCTACAATGAGCAGTTCTTC

j_call: TRBJ2-7
v_call: TRBV5-4
d_call: TRBD2
clone_size: few
cdr3_aa: CASSQPGLAIVKQYF
cdr3_nt: TGTGCCAGCAGCCAGCCGGGACTAGCGATAGTGAAGCAGTACTTC

j_call: TRBJ1-2
v_call: TRBV9
d_call: -
clone_size: few
cdr3_aa: CASEANYGYTF
cdr3_nt: TGTGCCAGCGAGGCTAACTATGGCTACACCTTC

j_call: TRBJ1-1
v_call: TRBV5-1
d_call: -
clone_size: few
cdr3_aa: CASSLDSMNTEAFF
cdr3_nt: TGCGCCAGCAGCTTGGACAGCATGAACACTGAAGCTTTCTTT

j_call: TRBJ2-2
v_call: TRBV19
d_call: TRBD2
clone_size: few
cdr3_aa: CASSLRLAGAGNTGELFF
cdr3_nt: TGTGCCAGTAGTTTGAGACTAGCGGGAGCGGGGAACACCGGGGAGCTGTTTTTT

j_call: TRBJ2-2
v_call: TRBV19
d_call: TRBD2
clone_size: few
cdr3_aa: CASKGWEAGVNTGELFF
cdr3_nt: TGTGCCAGTAAAGGGTGGGAAGCGGGAGTGAACACCGGGGAGCTGTTTTTT

j_call: TRBJ2-6
v_call: TRBV2
d_call: -
clone_size: -
cdr3_aa: CASSAQAGANVLTF
cdr3_nt: TGTGCCAGCAGTGCACAGGCTGGGGCCAACGTCCTGACTTTC

j_call: TRBJ2-7
v_call: TRBV10-3
d_call: TRBD2
clone_size: -
cdr3_aa: CAISEGSGASYEQYF
cdr3_nt: TGTGCCATCAGTGAAGGTAGCGGGGCCTCCTACGAGCAGTACTTC

j_call: TRBJ2-2
v_call: TRBV25-1
d_call: TRBD1
clone_size: few
cdr3_aa: CASSLGQGFTGELFF
cdr3_nt: TGTGCCAGCAGTCTAGGACAGGGATTCACCGGGGAGCTGTTTTTT

j_call: TRBJ2-7
v_call: TRBV7-3
d_call: -
clone_size: few
cdr3_aa: CASSFAGGYEQYF
cdr3_nt: TGTGCCAGCAGCTTCGCCGGAGGCTACGAGCAGTACTTC

j_call: TRBJ2-1
v_call: TRBV28
d_call: TRBD2
clone_size: -
cdr3_aa: CASSTGLAGTNEQFF
cdr3_nt: TGTGCCAGCAGTACAGGACTAGCGGGAACCAATGAGCAGTTCTTC

j_call: TRBJ2-3
v_call: TRBV28
d_call: TRBD1
clone_size: -
cdr3_aa: CASNAPEGQGASDTQYF
cdr3_nt: TGTGCCAGCAACGCCCCGGAGGGACAGGGGGCGTCAGATACGCAGTATTTT

j_call: TRBJ2-5
v_call: TRBV28
d_call: TRBD2
clone_size: few
cdr3_aa: CASLLAGAQETQYF
cdr3_nt: TGTGCCAGCCTCCTAGCGGGAGCGCAAGAGACCCAGTACTTC

j_call: TRBJ1-2
v_call: TRBV2
d_call: -
clone_size: -
cdr3_aa: CASSGAPGYTF
cdr3_nt: TGTGCCAGCAGTGGGGCCCCGGGCTACACCTTC

j_call: TRBJ2-1
v_call: TRBV7-3
d_call: TRBD1
clone_size: few
cdr3_aa: CASSYRDRGREQFF
cdr3_nt: TGTGCCAGCAGCTACCGGGACAGGGGGCGAGAGCAGTTCTTC

j_call: TRBJ2-1
v_call: TRBV5-1
d_call: -
clone_size: few
cdr3_aa: CASSLEGNSYNEQFF
cdr3_nt: TGCGCCAGCAGCTTGGAGGGGAATTCCTACAATGAGCAGTTCTTC

j_call: TRBJ2-1
v_call: TRBV21-1
d_call: -
clone_size: -
cdr3_aa: CASSKFPAGGANEQFF
cdr3_nt: TGTGCCAGCAGCAAATTCCCAGCGGGAGGGGCTAATGAGCAGTTCTTC

j_call: TRBJ1-5
v_call: TRBV19
d_call: -
clone_size: few
cdr3_aa: CASSIGWEVQPQHF
cdr3_nt: TGTGCCAGTAGTATTGGGTGGGAGGTTCAGCCCCAGCATTTT

j_call: TRBJ2-7
v_call: TRBV29-1
d_call: -
clone_size: -
cdr3_aa: CSVIVSGYEQYF
cdr3_nt: TGCAGCGTTATTGTGTCCGGCTACGAGCAGTACTTC

j_call: TRBJ1-2
v_call: TRBV5-1
d_call: -
clone_size: -
cdr3_aa: CASSFGTVTRDGYTF
cdr3_nt: TGCGCCAGCAGCTTCGGAACAGTCACTCGTGATGGCTACACCTTC

j_call: TRBJ2-2
v_call: TRBV19
d_call: TRBD1
clone_size: few
cdr3_aa: CATLRQGTSNTGELFF
cdr3_nt: TGTGCCACCCTCAGACAGGGCACTTCGAACACCGGGGAGCTGTTTTTT